This T cell receptor beta chain was recovered during a study of blood T cell repertoires in COVID-19. Study-level background: From the United States, Italy and Spain came samples of acute and convalescent COVID-19. Sources were T cells, B-cell-depleted T cells, or PBMCs; the material itself was cDNA or gDNA.

The authors' processing: Nucleated cell number was recorded as an estimate derived from reference gene primer amplification. Sequencing used immunoSEQ multiplex PCR; TCRdb keeps in-frame clones, though not all of them. D and trimming come from the DNA, and the V and J calls and clone size come from that table. The sample has tens of thousands of clones, roughly 90% seen once. Trimming took 3 bases from V and 4 from J, leaving 9 bases between them. CDR3 length: 13 amino acids. Germline CDR1 and CDR2: MNHEY and SVGAGI. Material: peripheral blood. The gene calls are TRBV6-5 and TRBJ1-2, with D perhaps TRBD1 (6 bases). The sequence derives from a man between 65 and 80 years old with acute or convalescent COVID-19. The CDR3 loop is CASSYRQAYGYTF. Written as DNA, the CDR3 is TGTGCCAGCAGTTATAGACAGGCCTATGGCTACACCTTC.